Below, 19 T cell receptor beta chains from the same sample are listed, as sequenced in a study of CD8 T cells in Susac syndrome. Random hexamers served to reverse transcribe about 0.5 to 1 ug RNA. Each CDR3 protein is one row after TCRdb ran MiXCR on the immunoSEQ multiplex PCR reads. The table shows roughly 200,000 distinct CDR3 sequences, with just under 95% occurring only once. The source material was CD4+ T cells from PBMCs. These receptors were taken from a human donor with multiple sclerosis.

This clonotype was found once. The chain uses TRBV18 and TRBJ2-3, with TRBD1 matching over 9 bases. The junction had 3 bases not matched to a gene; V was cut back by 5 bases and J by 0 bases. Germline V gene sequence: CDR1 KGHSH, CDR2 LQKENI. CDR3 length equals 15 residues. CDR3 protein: CASSTGGYSTDTQYF. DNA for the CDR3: TGTGCCAGCTCAACAGGGGGCTATAGCACAGATACGCAGTATTTT.

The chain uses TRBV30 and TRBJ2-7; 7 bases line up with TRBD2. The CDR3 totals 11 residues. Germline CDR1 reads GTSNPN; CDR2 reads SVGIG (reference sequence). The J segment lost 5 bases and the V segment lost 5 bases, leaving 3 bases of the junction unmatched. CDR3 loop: CAWGRGHEQYF. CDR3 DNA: TGTGCCTGGGGGAGGGGCCACGAGCAGTACTTC.

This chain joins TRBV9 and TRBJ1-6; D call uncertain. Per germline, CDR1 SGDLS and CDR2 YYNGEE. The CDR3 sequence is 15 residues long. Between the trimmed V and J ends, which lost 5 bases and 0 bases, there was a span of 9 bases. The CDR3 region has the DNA TGTGCCAGCAGTAAAAGTAACTCCTATAATTCACCCCTCCACTTT. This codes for CASSKSNSYNSPLHF.

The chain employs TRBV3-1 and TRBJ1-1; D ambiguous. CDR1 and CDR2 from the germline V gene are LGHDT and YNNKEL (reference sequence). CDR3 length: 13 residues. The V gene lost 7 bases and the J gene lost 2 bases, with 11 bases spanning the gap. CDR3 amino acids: CASTMTANTEAFF. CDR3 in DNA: TGTGCCAGCACCATGACCGCAAACACTGAAGCTTTCTTT.

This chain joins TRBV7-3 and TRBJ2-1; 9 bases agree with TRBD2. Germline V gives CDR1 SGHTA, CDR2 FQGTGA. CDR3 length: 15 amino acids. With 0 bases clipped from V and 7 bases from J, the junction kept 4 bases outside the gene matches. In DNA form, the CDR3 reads TGTGCCAGCAGCTTAACGGGACTAGCTGGGAATGAGCAGTTCTTC. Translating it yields CASSLTGLAGNEQFF.

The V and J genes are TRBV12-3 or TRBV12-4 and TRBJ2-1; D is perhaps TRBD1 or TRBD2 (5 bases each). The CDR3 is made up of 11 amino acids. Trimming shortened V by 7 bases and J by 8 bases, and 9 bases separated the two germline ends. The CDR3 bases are TGTGCCAGCACCGGGGCGTATGAGCAGTTCTTC. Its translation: CASTGAYEQFF.

CDR3 residues: CASSVDRGSGGLETQYF. CDR3 sequence (DNA): TGTGCCAGCAGCGTTGATAGGGGTAGCGGGGGGCTCGAGACCCAGTACTTC. The chain combines TRBV9 with TRBJ2-5; TRBD2 matches 10 bases. V lost 2 bases and J lost 5; bases outside the gene matches: 12. Per germline, CDR1 SGDLS and CDR2 YYNGEE. The CDR3 has 17 residues.

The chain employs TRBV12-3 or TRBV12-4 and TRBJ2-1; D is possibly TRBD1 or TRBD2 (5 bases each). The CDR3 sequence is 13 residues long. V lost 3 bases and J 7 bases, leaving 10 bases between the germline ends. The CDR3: CASSFIGTNEQFF. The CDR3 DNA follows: TGTGCCAGCAGTTTTATCGGGACGAATGAGCAGTTCTTC.

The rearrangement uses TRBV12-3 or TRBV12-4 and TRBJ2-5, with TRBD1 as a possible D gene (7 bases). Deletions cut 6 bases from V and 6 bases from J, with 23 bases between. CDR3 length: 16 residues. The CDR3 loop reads CASSPEIRQGGKTQYF. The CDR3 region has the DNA TGTGCCAGCAGCCCAGAAATTCGACAGGGCGGGAAGACCCAGTACTTC.

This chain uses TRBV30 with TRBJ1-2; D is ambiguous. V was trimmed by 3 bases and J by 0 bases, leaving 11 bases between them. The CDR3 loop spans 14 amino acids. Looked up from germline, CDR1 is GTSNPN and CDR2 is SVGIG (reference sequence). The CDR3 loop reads CAWRGFQANYGYTF. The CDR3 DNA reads TGTGCCTGGAGGGGGTTTCAAGCTAACTATGGCTACACCTTC. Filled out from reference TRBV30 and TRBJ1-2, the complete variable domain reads SQTIHQWPATLVQPVGSPLSLECTVEGTSNPNLYWYRQAAGRGLQLLFYSVGIGQISSEVPQNLSASRPQDRQFILSSKKLLLSDSGFYLCAWRGFQANYGYTFGSGTRLTVV.

The CDR3 DNA is TGTGCCAGCAGCCTGACAGGCTTAACTTCACCCCTCCACTTT. Translated, it gives CASSLTGLTSPLHF. This rearrangement joins TRBV7-3 to TRBJ1-6, with D perhaps TRBD1 (6 bases). Germline V gene sequence: CDR1 SGHTA, CDR2 FQGTGA. Trimming pared 5 bases from V and 9 bases from J, leaving 14 bases between. CDR3 length equals 14 residues.

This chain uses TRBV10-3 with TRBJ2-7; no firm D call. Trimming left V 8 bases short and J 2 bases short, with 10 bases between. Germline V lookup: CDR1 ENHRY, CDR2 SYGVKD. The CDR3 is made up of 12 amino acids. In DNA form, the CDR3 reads TGTGCCATCTCAATGCGGCCCTACGAGCAGTACTTC. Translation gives CAISMRPYEQYF.

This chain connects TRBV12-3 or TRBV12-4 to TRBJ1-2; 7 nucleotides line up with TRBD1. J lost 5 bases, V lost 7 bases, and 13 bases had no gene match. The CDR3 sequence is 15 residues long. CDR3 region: CASTHYDRAFYGYTF. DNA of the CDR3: TGTGCCAGCACGCACTATGACAGGGCGTTTTATGGCTACACCTTC.

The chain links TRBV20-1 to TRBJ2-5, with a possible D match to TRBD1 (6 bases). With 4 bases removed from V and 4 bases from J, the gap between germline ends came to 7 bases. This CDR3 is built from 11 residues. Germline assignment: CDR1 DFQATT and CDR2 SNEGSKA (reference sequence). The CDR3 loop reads CSAMGAETQYF. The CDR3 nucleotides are TGCAGTGCTATGGGGGCAGAGACCCAGTACTTC.

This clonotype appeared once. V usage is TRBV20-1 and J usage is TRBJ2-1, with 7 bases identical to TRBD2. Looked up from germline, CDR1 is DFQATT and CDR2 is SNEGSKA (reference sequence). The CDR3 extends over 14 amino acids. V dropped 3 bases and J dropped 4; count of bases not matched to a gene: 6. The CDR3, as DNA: TGCAGTGCTAGTCCAGCGGGGTTTTACAATGAGCAGTTCTTC. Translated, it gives CSASPAGFYNEQFF.

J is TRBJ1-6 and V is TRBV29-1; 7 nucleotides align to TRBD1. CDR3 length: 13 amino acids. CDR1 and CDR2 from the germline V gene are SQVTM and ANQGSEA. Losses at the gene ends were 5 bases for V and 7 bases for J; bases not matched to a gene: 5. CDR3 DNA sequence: TGCAGCGTTAGACAGGGTATGAATTCACCCCTCCACTTT. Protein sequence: CSVRQGMNSPLHF.

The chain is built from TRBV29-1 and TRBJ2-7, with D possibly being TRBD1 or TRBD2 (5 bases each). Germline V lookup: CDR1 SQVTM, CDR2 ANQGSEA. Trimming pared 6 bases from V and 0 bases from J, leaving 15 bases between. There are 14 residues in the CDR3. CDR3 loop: CSVRRAGSSYEQYF. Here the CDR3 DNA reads TGCAGCGTCCGCCGGGCAGGGAGCTCCTACGAGCAGTACTTC.

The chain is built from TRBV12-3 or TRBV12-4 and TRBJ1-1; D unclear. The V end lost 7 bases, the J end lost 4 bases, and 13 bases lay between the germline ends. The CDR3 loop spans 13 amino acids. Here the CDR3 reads CASTLGSGTEAFF. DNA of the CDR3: TGTGCCAGCACCCTTGGGTCGGGCACTGAAGCTTTCTTT.

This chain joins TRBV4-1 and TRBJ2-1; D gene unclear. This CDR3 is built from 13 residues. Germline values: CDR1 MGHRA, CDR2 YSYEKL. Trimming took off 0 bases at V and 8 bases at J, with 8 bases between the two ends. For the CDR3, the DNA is TGCGCCAGCAGCCAAGAAGGACGGTATGAGCAGTTCTTC. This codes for CASSQEGRYEQFF.